The 29 T cell receptor beta chains listed next were all sequenced from one sample in a study of T cells in Graves' hyperthyroidism and ophthalmopathy. Amplified TCR beta CDR3 regions derived from RNA transcripts. The TCR CDR3 was amplified in a first-round RT-PCR using the HTBI primer set. TCRdb re-analysed the multiplex PCR reads in MiXCR, keeping a single row per CDR3 protein. The top ten clones hold roughly 50% of a sample with 500,000 to 550,000 distinct CDR3 sequences, approximately 20% of them seen once. Sequencing was done on a sample of blood. The receptors originated from a man aged 35 to 55 with Graves' ophthalmopathy.

This clonotype showed up many times. The V call is TRBV12-3 or TRBV12-4, the J call TRBJ1-1; D possibly corresponds to TRBD1 (6 bases). This CDR3 is built from 13 residues. Between the trimmed V and J ends, which lost 0 bases and 8 bases, there was a span of 10 bases. This chain's CDR3 is CASSLAHREEAFF. For the CDR3, the DNA is TGTGCCAGCAGTTTAGCACACAGGGAGGAAGCTTTCTTT.

This clonotype was recorded at least ten times. The chain is built from TRBV7-8 and TRBJ1-1; no reliable D call. V was trimmed by 5 bases and J by 6 bases, leaving 13 bases between them. Germline V CDR1 and CDR2: SGHVS, FQNEAQ. This CDR3 spans 13 amino acids. The CDR3 nucleotides are TGTGCCAGCAGCCGACGCCTGGGCGCTGAAGCTTTCTTT. Translated, it gives CASSRRLGAEAFF.

This clonotype turned up a few times. The chain carries TRBV6-2 or TRBV6-3 and TRBJ1-5, with 8 bases identical to TRBD1. CDR3 length: 15 amino acids. Germline CDR1 is MNHEY and CDR2 is SVGEGT. The J segment lost 3 bases and the V segment lost 8 bases, leaving 9 bases of the junction unmatched. CDR3 coding DNA: TGTGCCAGCCGCACAGGGGGTTATAACAATCAGCCCCAGCATTTT. Its protein is CASRTGGYNNQPQHF.

This clonotype was observed at least ten times. J is TRBJ1-4 and V is TRBV3-1; D not certain. Looked up from germline, CDR1 is LGHDT and CDR2 is YNNKEL (reference sequence). Trimming stripped 7 bases from V and 8 bases from J, with 11 bases between. The CDR3 consists of 12 residues. In DNA form, the CDR3 reads TGTGCCAGCAACCGCGGAGGAGAAAAACTGTTTTTT. This codes for CASNRGGEKLFF.

The chain couples TRBV7-3 to TRBJ1-3; D remains unclear. The V gene lost 2 bases and the J gene lost 0 bases, with 14 bases spanning the gap. CDR3 length equals 17 residues. The germline gives CDR1 SGHTA, CDR2 FQGTGA. The CDR3 region has the DNA TGTGCCAGCAGCTTACCCTCATTACACAGCTCTGGAAACACCATATATTTT. Its translation is CASSLPSLHSSGNTIYF.

Notes on this clonotype: It may be a read error: a sequence one base away is much more abundant. The CDR3 does not close with the conserved phenylalanine or tryptophan, likely indicating a read error. This rearrangement joins TRBV3-1 to TRBJ2-7; D perhaps matches TRBD2 (6 bases). Germline CDR1 is LGHDT and CDR2 is YNNKEL (reference sequence). This CDR3 spans 13 amino acids. The V gene lost 1 base and the J gene lost 9 bases, with 13 bases spanning the gap. As DNA, the CDR3 is TGTGCCAGCAGCCAAGTGACGGGAGAGGGGCAGTACCTC. Translation gives CASSQVTGEGQYL.

This clonotype has a handful of counts. This chain joins TRBV11-2 and TRBJ2-5; TRBD2 agrees at 8 bases. V shed 8 bases and J 1 base; nucleotides not matched to a gene: 9. Germline loops: CDR1 SGHAT, CDR2 FQNNGV. This CDR3 has 15 amino acids. Here the CDR3 reads CASQRGTLAQETQYF. In DNA form, the CDR3 reads TGTGCCAGCCAGCGGGGGACTTTGGCCCAAGAGACCCAGTACTTC.

This clonotype was counted many times. The V and J genes are TRBV6-1 and TRBJ2-2; D may match TRBD1 or TRBD2 (5 bases each). Germline CDR1 reads MNHNS; CDR2 reads SASEGT. The V end was cut by 7 bases, the J end by 6 bases, with 15 bases between. The CDR3 spans 14 residues. Here the CDR3 DNA reads TGTGCCAGCACCCCGGGACCGAATGCCGGGGAGCTGTTTTTT. Translation gives CASTPGPNAGELFF.

This clonotype was seen only a few times. This chain links TRBV30 with TRBJ1-6, with D uncertain. This CDR3 comprises 13 residues. The V end was cut by 4 bases, the J end by 8 bases, with 12 bases between. Germline loops: CDR1 GTSNPN, CDR2 SVGIG (reference sequence). Written as DNA, the CDR3 is TGTGCCTGGATGAGGCTCCTGGATTCACCCCTCCACTTT. Protein product: CAWMRLLDSPLHF.

This clonotype has more than one count but fewer than ten. V and J are TRBV6-1 and TRBJ2-5; D uncertain. V was trimmed by 6 bases and J by 8 bases, leaving 10 bases between them. The CDR3 extends over 11 amino acids. Germline V gives CDR1 MNHNS, CDR2 SASEGT. The CDR3 DNA sequence: TGTGCCAGCAGCCATATCAATACCCAGTACTTC. Translated: CASSHINTQYF.

This clonotype was picked up many times. J is TRBJ1-2 and V is TRBV30; TRBD1 matches 10 bases. This CDR3 is built from 13 residues. V was pared by 3 bases and J by 10 bases, with 8 bases of the junction left unmatched. Germline CDR1 GTSNPN, CDR2 SVGIG (reference sequence). This CDR3 reads CAWSLGQGIVYTF. CDR3 in DNA: TGTGCCTGGAGCCTGGGACAGGGGATAGTCTACACCTTC.

The chain carries TRBV20-1 and TRBJ2-3; 14 bases match TRBD2. The V gene's germline CDR1 is DFQATT and CDR2 SNEGSKA (reference sequence). This CDR3 contains 17 residues. With 1 base clipped from V and 8 bases from J, the junction kept 11 bases outside the gene matches. CDR3 bases: TGCAGTGCTAGAGGGGGGACTAGCGGGAGCGTCCAAGGTACGCAGTATTTT. Encoded protein: CSARGGTSGSVQGTQYF.

This clonotype was found a few times. The rearrangement uses TRBV9 and TRBJ2-3, with TRBD2 matching 7 bases. V lost 2 bases to trimming and J lost 5 bases; unmatched junction nucleotides: 8. Germline loops: CDR1 SGDLS, CDR2 YYNGEE. The CDR3 totals 15 residues. CDR3 residues: CASSVGGVPGDTQYF. The CDR3 DNA follows: TGTGCCAGCAGCGTGGGGGGGGTCCCTGGAGATACGCAGTATTTT.

This clonotype was seen more than once but under ten times. The rearrangement links TRBV29-1 to TRBJ2-4; the D is unclear. The V end lost 3 bases, the J end lost 0 bases, and 12 bases lay between the germline ends. Germline lookup yields CDR1 SQVTM and CDR2 ANQGSEA. The CDR3 runs to 15 residues. Here the CDR3 reads CSVDSPILAKNIQYF. DNA of the CDR3: TGCAGCGTTGACTCGCCCATCCTAGCCAAAAACATTCAGTACTTC.

With respect to this clonotype: A much larger clone differs by one base, so this may be a read error. The chain has TRBV12-3 or TRBV12-4 and TRBJ1-1; D may be TRBD1 (5 bases). The CDR3 is made up of 14 amino acids. The ends were cut back, 6 bases at V and 4 bases at J, with 15 bases in the middle. CDR3 DNA sequence: TGTGCCAGCAGACCAGGGTCATCTAGCACTGAAGCTTTCTTT. Encoded protein: CASRPGSSSTEAFF.

This clonotype was seen at least ten times. V and J are TRBV2 and TRBJ2-7; 12 nucleotides agree with TRBD2. The CDR3 runs to 16 residues. Germline values: CDR1 SNHLY, CDR2 FYNNEI. Losses at the gene ends were 7 bases for V and 4 bases for J; bases not matched to a gene: 11. In nucleotides, the CDR3 is TGTGCCAGCAAGGGGCTAGCGGGGGGGCTCGGATACGAGCAGTACTTC. It is translated as CASKGLAGGLGYEQYF.

This clonotype was seen many times. The rearrangement joins TRBV7-3 to TRBJ2-2; tentatively, D is TRBD2 (5 bases). CDR1 SGHTA and CDR2 FQGTGA come from the germline V gene. The CDR3 sequence is 16 residues long. Trimming cost V 5 bases and J 6 bases, with 19 bases left between them. The CDR3 is CASSPLQSTRAGELFF. CDR3 coding DNA: TGTGCCAGCAGCCCCCTACAGTCAACTAGGGCCGGGGAGCTGTTTTTT.

V usage is TRBV20-1 and J usage is TRBJ2-1; 9 nucleotides align to TRBD2. The CDR3 loop spans 14 amino acids. The junction had 10 bases not matched to a gene; V was cut back by 5 bases and J by 8 bases. CDR1 DFQATT and CDR2 SNEGSKA come from the germline V gene (reference sequence). CDR3 region: CSAVLAGGGHEQFF. The CDR3 DNA is TGCAGTGCTGTACTAGCGGGCGGCGGGCATGAGCAGTTCTTC.

This clonotype was seen a few times. The rearrangement uses TRBV7-2 and TRBJ1-6; tentative D call: TRBD1 (6 bases). Germline CDR1 SGHTA, CDR2 FQGNSA. V lost 5 bases and J 8 bases, leaving 10 bases between the germline ends. CDR3 length: 13 amino acids. The DNA of the CDR3 is TGTGCCAGCAGCCTTCACAGGGATTCACCCCTCCACTTT. This gives the protein CASSLHRDSPLHF.

The chain is built from TRBV20-1 and TRBJ2-1; D gene uncertain. CDR1 is DFQATT and CDR2 is SNEGSKA in the germline V gene (reference sequence). Between the trimmed V and J ends, which lost 3 bases and 0 bases, there was a span of 15 bases. The CDR3 loop spans 16 amino acids. CDR3 amino acids: CSASSPLVSSYNEQFF. The CDR3 coding sequence is TGCAGTGCTAGCTCTCCCCTGGTTAGCTCCTACAATGAGCAGTTCTTC.

There are many counts of this clonotype. The chain has TRBV2 and TRBJ2-7; maybe TRBD1 (6 bases). Trimming left V 4 bases short and J 3 bases short, with 10 bases between. The germline CDR1 and CDR2 sequences are SNHLY and FYNNEI. The CDR3 runs 13 residues. The CDR3 DNA reads TGTGCCAGCAGTGCCGGACAGATCTACGAGCAGTACTTC. Its protein is CASSAGQIYEQYF. Filled out from reference TRBV2 and TRBJ2-7, the complete variable domain reads EPEVTQTPSHQVTQMGQEVILRCVPISNHLYFYWYRQILGQKVEFLVSFYNNEISEKSEIFDDQFSVERPDGSNFTLKIRSTKLEDSAMYFCASSAGQIYEQYFGPGTRLTVT.

The chain uses TRBV10-3 and TRBJ2-1; TRBD2 agrees at 7 bases. The V segment lost 9 bases and the J segment 9 bases; nucleotides outside the gene matches: 14. CDR3 size: 14 residues. CDR1 and CDR2 (germline): ENHRY, SYGVKD. In nucleotides, the CDR3 is TGTGCCATGCGAAAAGGGCGGGAGAATAGTGAGCAGTTCTTC. Protein product: CAMRKGRENSEQFF.

This clonotype turned up a few times. DNA for the CDR3: TGTGCCAGCAGCTTAGGGACTAGCGGGATGGTGAAAGGTACCGGGGAGCTGTTTTTT. Its translation: CASSLGTSGMVKGTGELFF. The chain uses TRBV11-2 and TRBJ2-2, with TRBD2 matching over 12 bases. V trimming: 1 base; J trimming: 5 bases; junction bases outside the gene matches: 11. CDR3 length: 19 residues. Looked up from germline, CDR1 is SGHAT and CDR2 is FQNNGV.

This clonotype appeared many times. The chain has TRBV30 and TRBJ2-7, with D maybe TRBD1 (5 bases). In germline, CDR1 is GTSNPN, CDR2 SVGIG (reference sequence). The CDR3 is 13 residues long. V gave up 5 bases and J gave up 3 bases, with 14 bases separating them. The CDR3 region has the DNA TGTGCCTGGTCCAGACAGAACTACTACGAGCAGTACTTC. This translates into CAWSRQNYYEQYF.

As regards this clonotype: No conserved phenylalanine or tryptophan ends this CDR3, so it is likely a read error. This chain joins TRBV28 and TRBJ2-7, with 7 bases identical to TRBD2. V lost 6 bases and J lost 1; bases outside the gene matches: 3. CDR1 is MDHEN, CDR2 SYDVKM, per germline. There are 13 residues in the CDR3. As DNA, the CDR3 is TGTGCCAGCAGGATTAGCGGGTCCTACGAGCAGTACCTC. Its translation: CASRISGSYEQYL.

The V call is TRBV5-1, the J call TRBJ2-7, with 7 bases identical to TRBD2. The CDR3 has 16 amino acids. Germline trimming cut 4 bases from V and 2 bases from J; bases unmatched to any gene: 12. CDR1 is SGHRS and CDR2 is YFSETQ in the germline V gene. CDR3 loop: CASSPPRGEGPYEQYF. CDR3 bases: TGCGCCAGCAGCCCACCCCGGGGGGAAGGGCCCTACGAGCAGTACTTC.

The rearrangement links TRBV28 to TRBJ2-7; weak D call: TRBD1 (5 bases). This CDR3 has 11 amino acids. Trimming cost V 6 bases and J 7 bases, with 10 bases left between them. CDR1 is MDHEN, CDR2 SYDVKM, per germline. This chain's CDR3 is CASSHDREQYF. CDR3 coding DNA: TGTGCCAGCAGCCACGACAGAGAGCAGTACTTC. Combining the CDR3 with reference TRBV28 and TRBJ2-7 gives the whole variable domain DVKVTQSSRYLVKRTGEKVFLECVQDMDHENMFWYRQDPGLGLRLIYFSYDVKMKEKGDIPEGYSVSREKKERFSLILESASTNQTSMYLCASSHDREQYFGPGTRLTVT.

The CDR3, as DNA: TGTGCCAGCAGTTTAGGCCAGCGGGCCACAGATACGCAGTATTTT. This encodes CASSLGQRATDTQYF. The chain is built from TRBV12-3 or TRBV12-4 and TRBJ2-3, with a tentative D call TRBD2 (6 bases). The CDR3 sequence is 15 residues long. V shed 1 base and J shed 2 bases, with 10 bases lying between them.

The table lists this clonotype with a few counts. The J gene is TRBJ1-2, the V gene TRBV7-9; 7 bases map to TRBD1. J gave up 0 bases and V 5 bases, and 6 bases lay outside the gene matches. CDR3 length: 15 residues. Germline-derived CDR1 and CDR2 are SEHNR and FQNEAQ (reference sequence). CDR3 sequence (DNA): TGTGCCAGCAGCGTCGACAGGGAAGCTAACTATGGCTACACCTTC. Protein product: CASSVDREANYGYTF.